One sample yielded the 18 T cell receptor beta chains listed below, sequenced in a study of T cell repertoires in cytomegalovirus infection. From the reads, TCRdb called clonotypes with MiXCR, one entry per CDR3 protein. Of about 240,000 distinct CDR3 sequences in the sample, 6.5% were seen once. Sequencing used PBMCs. The receptors shown here come from a human donor in good health (CMV status not recorded). Some clones in this sample may be carry-over from other donors' samples.

Many counts were recorded for this clonotype. The genes are TRBV7-2 and TRBJ1-1; no firm D call. The CDR3 loop spans 15 amino acids. Trimming left V 4 bases short and J 0 bases short, with 12 bases between. Germline V gives CDR1 SGHTA, CDR2 FQGNSA. CDR3 sequence reads: CASSSSGRVNTEAFF. CDR3 DNA sequence: TGTGCCAGCAGCTCCTCTGGGAGAGTGAACACTGAAGCTTTCTTT.

In its sample, this clonotype was seen many times. V and J are TRBV28 and TRBJ1-1; no firm D call. Per the germline V gene, CDR1 is MDHEN and CDR2 is SYDVKM. The CDR3 has 10 amino acids. The V end lost 5 bases, the J end lost 11 bases, and 9 bases lay between the germline ends. For the CDR3, the DNA is TGTGCCAGCAGTGAAAGGTGGGCTTTCTTT. Protein: CASSERWAFF. The entire variable domain, with the rest obtained from reference TRBV28 and TRBJ1-1, is as follows: DVKVTQSSRYLVKRTGEKVFLECVQDMDHENMFWYRQDPGLGLRLIYFSYDVKMKEKGDIPEGYSVSREKKERFSLILESASTNQTSMYLCASSERWAFFGQGTRLTVV.

The table lists this clonotype with many counts. This rearrangement joins TRBV7-9 to TRBJ1-1; D not certain. This CDR3 has 12 residues. V was trimmed by 6 bases and J by 1 base, leaving 6 bases between them. CDR1 and CDR2 from the germline V gene are SEHNR and FQNEAQ (reference sequence). As DNA, the CDR3 is TGTGCCAGCAGGCCAGCGAACACTGAAGCTTTCTTT. This encodes CASRPANTEAFF.

This clonotype was recorded at least ten times. The V gene is TRBV7-2, the J gene TRBJ2-3; either TRBD1 or TRBD2 may supply D (5 bases each). There are 13 residues in the CDR3. Germline V CDR1 and CDR2: SGHTA, FQGNSA. V was cut by 3 bases and J by 4 bases, with 8 bases left in between. The CDR3: CASSFRGPDTQYF. In nucleotides, the CDR3 is TGTGCCAGCAGCTTTCGGGGCCCAGATACGCAGTATTTT.

Many counts were recorded for this clonotype. This rearrangement joins TRBV4-3 to TRBJ1-2; D call uncertain. Germline V lookup: CDR1 LGHNA, CDR2 YSLEER. The CDR3 is 17 amino acids. The germline V and J ends were trimmed by 3 bases and 0 bases, with 17 bases remaining between them. The CDR3 DNA reads TGCGCCAGCAGCCAGACCGTCCAGGCGCTAACTAACTATGGCTACACCTTC. Translation gives CASSQTVQALTNYGYTF.

This clonotype appeared many times. The rearrangement joins TRBV20-1 to TRBJ2-4, with 9 nucleotides matching TRBD2. This CDR3 is 16 amino acids long. Germline V gene data show CDR1 as DFQATT and CDR2 as SNEGSKA (reference sequence). J gave up 7 bases and V 0 bases, and 10 bases lay outside the gene matches. DNA for the CDR3: TGCAGTGCTAGAGATATGGCGGGGGGGCCAGGGAACATTCAGTACTTC. It is translated as CSARDMAGGPGNIQYF.

The chain carries TRBV15 and TRBJ1-2; D is unclear. The germline V gene encodes CDR1 LNHNV and CDR2 YYDKDF (reference sequence). Trimming took 0 bases from V and 6 from J, leaving 11 bases between them. This CDR3 has 14 amino acids. The CDR3 region is CATSRDRADHGYTF. The CDR3 nucleotides are TGTGCCACCAGCAGAGATAGGGCCGATCATGGCTACACCTTC.

This clonotype came up many times. The chain has TRBV2 and TRBJ2-7, with D unresolved. This CDR3 contains 12 residues. V was pared by 2 bases and J by 5 bases, with 7 bases between. In germline, CDR1 is SNHLY, CDR2 FYNNEI. The CDR3 sequence: CASSERLDEQYF. Written as DNA, the CDR3 is TGTGCCAGCAGTGAAAGACTGGACGAGCAGTACTTC.

This clonotype was detected a few times. The CDR3 is CSARGGVEQFF. The CDR3 coding sequence is TGCAGTGCTAGAGGTGGGGTTGAGCAGTTCTTC. This rearrangement joins TRBV20-1 to TRBJ2-1; D remains ambiguous. Germline V gene lookup returns CDR1 DFQATT and CDR2 SNEGSKA (reference sequence). The V end was cut by 1 base, the J end by 9 bases, with 7 bases between. The length of the CDR3 is 11 residues.

This clonotype was observed many times. This chain links TRBV7-2 with TRBJ2-5; TRBD1 might be the D (6 bases). The CDR3 is 18 amino acids. Germline V CDR1 and CDR2: SGHTA, FQGNSA. V lost 4 bases, J lost 3 bases, and 24 bases lay in between. The CDR3 sequence is CASSSVGRGTSWKETQYF. The CDR3 nucleotides are TGTGCCAGCAGCTCAGTTGGTAGGGGGACAAGCTGGAAAGAGACCCAGTACTTC.

This clonotype was observed a few times. The chain combines TRBV20-1 with TRBJ1-4, with 11 bases fitting TRBD1. Germline V gene sequence: CDR1 DFQATT, CDR2 SNEGSKA (reference sequence). CDR3 length equals 17 residues. Germline trimming cut 6 bases from V and 2 bases from J; bases unmatched to any gene: 11. CDR3: CSADRGLQGLTNEKLFF. As DNA, the CDR3 is TGCAGTGCGGACAGGGGGCTCCAGGGGCTGACTAATGAAAAACTGTTTTTT.

This clonotype was counted ten times or more. This chain joins TRBV20-1 and TRBJ2-3; D call uncertain. Germline values: CDR1 DFQATT, CDR2 SNEGSKA (reference sequence). The CDR3 has 12 amino acids. V lost 0 bases to trimming and J lost 4 bases, with 5 bases between them. The CDR3 DNA follows: TGCAGTGCTAGAGATAGGCCAGATACGCAGTATTTT. Translated: CSARDRPDTQYF.

This clonotype was found many times. This sequence joins TRBV20-1 and TRBJ2-3, with 8 bases aligning to TRBD2. This CDR3 has 15 residues. Losses at the gene ends were 6 bases for V and 0 bases for J; bases not matched to a gene: 8. Per germline, CDR1 DFQATT and CDR2 SNEGSKA (reference sequence). CDR3 in amino acids: CSAVSGGTSTDTQYF. DNA of the CDR3: TGCAGTGCGGTAAGCGGGGGCACAAGCACAGATACGCAGTATTTT.

This clonotype was found many times. J is TRBJ1-2 and V is TRBV3-1; D is unclear. Trimming stripped 1 base from V and 7 bases from J, with 10 bases between. CDR3 size: 13 residues. Germline values: CDR1 LGHDT, CDR2 YNNKEL (reference sequence). DNA for the CDR3: TGTGCCAGCAGCCAAGGGGCGAGTCGTGGCTACACCTTC. It yields the protein CASSQGASRGYTF.

This clonotype has at least ten counts. The J gene is TRBJ2-5, the V gene TRBV7-2, with TRBD2 matching over 15 bases. Unmatched junction bases numbered 4, after V lost 3 bases and J lost 5 bases. Per germline, CDR1 SGHTA and CDR2 FQGNSA. The CDR3 is 16 residues long. In DNA form, the CDR3 reads TGTGCCAGCAGCTTTCGGACTAGCGGGGGGGCCGAGACCCAGTACTTC. This encodes CASSFRTSGGAETQYF.

This clonotype was recorded at least ten times. V is TRBV5-6 and J is TRBJ2-3; D possibly uses TRBD1 or TRBD2 (6 bases each). V lost 4 bases, J lost 3 bases, and 18 bases lay in between. Germline V gives CDR1 SGHDT, CDR2 YYEEEE. The CDR3 runs 16 residues. CDR3 DNA sequence: TGTGCCAGCAGCCGACCGGGGGCAGGGCGGACAGATACGCAGTATTTT. Amino acid sequence: CASSRPGAGRTDTQYF. Combining the CDR3 with reference TRBV5-6 and TRBJ2-3 gives the whole variable domain DAGVTQSPTHLIKTRGQQVTLRCSPKSGHDTVSWYQQALGQGPQFIFQYYEEEERQRGNFPDRFSGHQFPNYSSELNVNALLLGDSALYLCASSRPGAGRTDTQYFGPGTRLTVL.

This clonotype was recorded many times. CDR3 residues: CASSPDRSGPQYF. DNA of the CDR3: TGTGCCAGCAGCCCGGACAGGTCGGGTCCTCAGTACTTC. The chain uses TRBV7-2 and TRBJ2-4, with 7 bases aligning to TRBD1. V was clipped by 5 bases and J by 12 bases; unmatched bases: 10. The CDR3 length is 13 residues. Germline V gene lookup returns CDR1 SGHTA and CDR2 FQGNSA.

This clonotype came up many times. This chain connects TRBV7-8 to TRBJ1-1, with 10 nucleotides matching TRBD1. The trim removed 5 bases at V and 5 bases at J, leaving 8 bases unmatched. The CDR3 has 15 residues. Per germline, CDR1 SGHVS and CDR2 FQNEAQ. CDR3 bases: TGTGCCAGCAGCCCAGAGACAGGGGGCTGGACTGAAGCTTTCTTT. This sequence encodes CASSPETGGWTEAFF.